These 9 T cell receptor beta chains originate from one sample sequenced in a study of graft-versus-host responses after intestinal transplantation. This table comes from immunoSEQ multiplex PCR, and its TCRdb copy is limited to in-frame clones, with some not included. The repertoire consists of approximately 85,000 clones, with 80% to 95% occurring once and the leading ten covering 7.6%. No antigen has been identified for these receptors. The sample was unstimulated CD8+ T cells sorted from spleen or lymph node cells, taken before transplant. These receptors all come from a human donor who was the organ donor for an intestinal transplant.

V gene TRBV4-1 combines with J gene TRBJ2-7, with a possible D match to TRBD2 (6 bases). Germline lookup yields CDR1 MGHRA and CDR2 YSYEKL. The CDR3 runs to 14 residues. The V end lost 2 bases, the J end lost 3 bases, and 11 bases lay between the germline ends. CDR3 DNA sequence: TGCGCCAGCAGCCAACTGGGGGGTGGCTACGAGCAGTACTTC. Translation gives CASSQLGGGYEQYF.

The rearrangement links TRBV29-1 to TRBJ2-7; 8 nucleotides match TRBD1. The CDR3 runs to 13 residues. V lost 7 bases and J lost 6; bases outside the gene matches: 11. Germline V lookup: CDR1 SQVTM, CDR2 ANQGSEA. The DNA of the CDR3 is TGCAGCGAGGAGGGACAGGCGTTTGGCGAGCAGTACTTC. It is translated as CSEEGQAFGEQYF.

The chain uses TRBV9 and TRBJ1-2; TRBD1 matches at 8 bases. Germline V gene sequence: CDR1 SGDLS, CDR2 YYNGEE. CDR3 size: 18 residues. V gave up 5 bases and J gave up 0 bases; unmatched junction bases: 15. CDR3 amino acids: CASSPSRAGGFSNYGYTF. The CDR3 DNA reads as TGTGCCAGCAGTCCCTCTCGCGCAGGGGGCTTTTCTAACTATGGCTACACCTTC. The full variable domain, rest sourced from reference TRBV9 and TRBJ1-2, is DSGVTQTPKHLITATGQRVTLRCSPRSGDLSVYWYQQSLDQGLQFLIQYYNGEERAKGNILERFSAQQFPDLHSELNLSSLELGDSALYFCASSPSRAGGFSNYGYTFGSGTRLTVV.

The V and J genes are TRBV19 and TRBJ2-7, with D uncertain. CDR1 LNHDA and CDR2 SQIVND come from the germline V gene (reference sequence). This CDR3 has 13 residues. Deletions cut 3 bases from V and 2 bases from J, with 8 bases between. The DNA of the CDR3 is TGTGCCAGTAGTATCACAGACACCTACGAGCAGTACTTC. It encodes CASSITDTYEQYF.

The V and J genes are TRBV6-1 and TRBJ1-1; TRBD1 matches at 8 bases. Germline V lookup: CDR1 MNHNS, CDR2 SASEGT. This CDR3 is 15 amino acids long. Germline trimming cut 5 bases from V and 7 bases from J; bases unmatched to any gene: 12. DNA for the CDR3: TGTGCCAGCAGTCAAGGGAGACAGGGGCGATTTGAAGCTTTCTTT. It codes for CASSQGRQGRFEAFF.

This rearrangement joins TRBV7-3 to TRBJ1-2, with D possibly matching TRBD1 (6 bases). This CDR3 has 16 residues. CDR1 is SGHTA, CDR2 FQGTGA, per germline. The V and J ends lost 5 bases and 7 bases respectively, with 23 bases between them. The CDR3 coding sequence is TGTGCCAGCAGCGACTGGCCCCCCCCAGGGGTTTCTGGCTACACCTTC. Its translation: CASSDWPPPGVSGYTF.

The chain joins TRBV10-2 to TRBJ1-1; D gene unclear. The CDR3 sequence is 11 residues long. Germline V lookup: CDR1 WSHSY, CDR2 SAAADI. Trimming left V 4 bases short and J 11 bases short, with 11 bases between. CDR3 region: CASSVGLEAFF. The DNA for the CDR3 is TGCGCCAGCAGTGTCGGATTAGAGGCTTTCTTT.

The V and J genes are TRBV10-3 and TRBJ1-6; 9 nucleotides match TRBD1. V shed 4 bases, J shed 14 bases, and the junction held 9 bases outside the gene matches. CDR1 is ENHRY, CDR2 SYGVKD, per germline. The CDR3 has 14 residues. CDR3 loop: CAISGTGGASTLHF. CDR3 DNA sequence: TGTGCCATCAGTGGAACAGGGGGCGCCTCTACCCTCCACTTT.

The CDR3 loop reads CASSLGTGSGELFF. CDR3 sequence (DNA): TGCGCCAGCAGCCTCGGGACAGGGTCCGGGGAGCTGTTTTTT. This chain uses TRBV4-1 with TRBJ2-2; the match to TRBD1 covers 9 bases. Germline CDR1 reads MGHRA; CDR2 reads YSYEKL. Trimming removed 4 bases from V and 6 bases from J; junction bases left unmatched: 3. The CDR3 runs 14 residues.